These 7 T cell receptor beta chains were all obtained from the same sample, sequenced in a study of CD4 and CD8 cells across lung adenocarcinoma regions. MiXCR, applied by TCRdb to the PCR reads, yields one record per CDR3 protein. Of 10,000 to 15,000 distinct CDR3 sequences detected, about 50% appear once; the ten largest clones hold 29%. What was sequenced was CD8+ T cells from the margin of a lung tumor. These receptors were obtained from a male donor with lung adenocarcinoma. The CD4 and CD8 labels of this study may be unreliable.

The V and J genes are TRBV6-1 and TRBJ2-3; TRBD2 agrees at 10 bases. In germline, CDR1 is MNHNS, CDR2 SASEGT. V gave up 6 bases and J gave up 4 bases; unmatched junction bases: 1. The length of the CDR3 is 13 residues. The CDR3 region is CASRSGGADTQYF. Here the CDR3 DNA reads TGTGCCAGCAGGAGCGGGGGGGCAGATACGCAGTATTTT.

The table lists this clonotype with many counts. The chain uses TRBV6-8 and TRBJ2-7, with D perhaps matching TRBD1 (6 bases). V was trimmed by 4 bases and J by 0 bases, leaving 22 bases between them. Germline V gene data show CDR1 as MNHGY and CDR2 as SAAAGT. There are 18 residues in the CDR3. The CDR3 DNA reads as TGTGCCAGCAGTTCCCCTACCATACCGACAGGTACCTCCTACGAGCAGTACTTC. Its translation is CASSSPTIPTGTSYEQYF.

This clonotype was seen many times. The chain couples TRBV7-2 to TRBJ2-3, with 9 positions matching TRBD2. Per the germline V gene, CDR1 is SGHTA and CDR2 is FQGNSA. J lost 2 bases, V lost 5 bases, and 2 bases had no gene match. The CDR3 extends over 14 amino acids. For the CDR3, the DNA is TGTGCCAGCAGCCCGGGACTAGCCACAGATACGCAGTATTTT. Its protein is CASSPGLATDTQYF.

The rearrangement links TRBV6-4 to TRBJ2-5; TRBD2 matches at 9 bases. The end of the DNA aligns better with TRBJ2-7, so the J call may be wrong. The CDR3 is 15 residues long. The germline V gene has CDR1 MRHNA and CDR2 SNTAGT. CDR3 DNA sequence: TGTGCCAGCAGTGACGGGGCGGGAGGGCCCAACGAGCAGTACTTC. It yields the protein CASSDGAGGPNEQYF.

The CDR3, as DNA: TGCGCCAGCAGTAAAACGGGGCAGGACTATGGCTACACCTTC. As protein: CASSKTGQDYGYTF. This chain joins TRBV4-1 and TRBJ1-2, with TRBD1 as a possible D gene (5 bases). Between the trimmed V and J ends, which lost 6 bases and 3 bases, there was a span of 14 bases. There are 14 residues in the CDR3. Germline values: CDR1 MGHRA, CDR2 YSYEKL.

This clonotype came up once. Germline and junction disagree at one end, which may indicate a read error. The V and J genes are TRBV6-8 and TRBJ2-5; 7 bases map to TRBD1. The CDR3 has 17 amino acids. Germline V gene data show CDR1 as MNHGY and CDR2 as SAAAGT. The DNA of the CDR3 is TGTGCCAGCAGTGAGGGGCTAGGGGGCCGGGACGCAGAGACGCAGTACTTC. As protein: CASSEGLGGRDAETQYF.

This clonotype has only a few counts. Given a much more abundant clone one base away, this may be a read error. The chain links TRBV27 to TRBJ2-1; TRBD2 is a possible D gene (6 bases). The CDR3 is made up of 15 amino acids. V gave up 5 bases and J gave up 10 bases, with 21 bases separating them. Germline V gene sequence: CDR1 MNHEY, CDR2 SMNVEV (reference sequence). CDR3 sequence: CASSPGAGYSYEQFF. The CDR3 DNA is TGTGCCAGCAGTCCAGGAGCGGGTTATTCCTACGAGCAGTTCTTC.